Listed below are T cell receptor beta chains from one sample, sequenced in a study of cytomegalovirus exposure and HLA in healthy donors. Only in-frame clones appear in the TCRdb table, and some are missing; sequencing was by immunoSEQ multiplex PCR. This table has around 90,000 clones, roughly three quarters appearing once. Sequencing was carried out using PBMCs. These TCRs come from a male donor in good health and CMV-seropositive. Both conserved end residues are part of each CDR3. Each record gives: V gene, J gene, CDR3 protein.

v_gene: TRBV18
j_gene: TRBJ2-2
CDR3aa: CASSPWTANTGELFF

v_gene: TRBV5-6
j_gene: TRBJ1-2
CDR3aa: CASSANSIPYGYTF

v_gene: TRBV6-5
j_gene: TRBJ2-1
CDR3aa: CASSYTRGLYNEQFF

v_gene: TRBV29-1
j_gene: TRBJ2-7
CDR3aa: CSVVRGQGAREQYF

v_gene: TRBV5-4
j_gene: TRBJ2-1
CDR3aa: CASSSPDRDRVTFF

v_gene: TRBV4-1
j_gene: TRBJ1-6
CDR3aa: CASSPAGKVYNSPLHF

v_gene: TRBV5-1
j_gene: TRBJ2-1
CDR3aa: CASSLDLAGSSYNEQFF

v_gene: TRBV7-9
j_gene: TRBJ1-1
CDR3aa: CASSQGQNTEAFF

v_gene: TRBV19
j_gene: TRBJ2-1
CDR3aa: CASSIGTVVYNEQFF

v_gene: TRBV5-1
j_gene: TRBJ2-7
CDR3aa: CASSIGTDPPYEQYF

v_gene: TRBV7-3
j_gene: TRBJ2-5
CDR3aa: CASSLAGSQETQYF

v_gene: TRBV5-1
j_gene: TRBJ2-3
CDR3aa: CASRRRTGSTDTQYF

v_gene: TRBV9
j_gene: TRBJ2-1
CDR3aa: CASSVRGREADEQFF

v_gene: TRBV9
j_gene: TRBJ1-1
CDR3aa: CASSVQVENTEAFF

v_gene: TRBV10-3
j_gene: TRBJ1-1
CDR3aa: CATQGAGTEAFF

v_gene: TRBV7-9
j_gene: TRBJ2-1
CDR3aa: CASSLASSGGAEEQFF

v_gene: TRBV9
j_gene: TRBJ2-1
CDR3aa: CASSDSGGEQFF

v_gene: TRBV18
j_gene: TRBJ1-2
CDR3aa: CASSPRDREGGYTF

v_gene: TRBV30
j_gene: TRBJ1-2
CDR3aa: CAWSVDRDFGYTF

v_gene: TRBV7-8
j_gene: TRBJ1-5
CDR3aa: CASSGQGGWPQHF

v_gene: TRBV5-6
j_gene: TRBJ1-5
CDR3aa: CASSRRDRGNSNQPQHF

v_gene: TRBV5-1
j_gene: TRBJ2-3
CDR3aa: CASGLGQGPPDTQYF

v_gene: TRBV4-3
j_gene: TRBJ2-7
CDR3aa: CASSQDLGVYEQYF

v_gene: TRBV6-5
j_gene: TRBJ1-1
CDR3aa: CASIALQGVNTEAFF

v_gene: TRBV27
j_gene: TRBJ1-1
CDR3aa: CASSPWTGPNTEAFF

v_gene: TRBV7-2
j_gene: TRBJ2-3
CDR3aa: CASSLRAGGPDTQYF

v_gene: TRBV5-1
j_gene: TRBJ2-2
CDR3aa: CASSLSLAGYGELFF

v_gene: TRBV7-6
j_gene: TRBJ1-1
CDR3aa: CASVADNMSTEAFF

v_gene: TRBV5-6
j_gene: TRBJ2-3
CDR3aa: CASSSAGLSSDTQYF

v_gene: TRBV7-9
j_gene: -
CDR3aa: CASSLSLWGRPQPQYF

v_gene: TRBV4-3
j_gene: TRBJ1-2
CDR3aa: CASSQNPTGLYGYTF